Described below is a single T cell receptor beta chain sequence and its context. Antigen unknown. Three rounds of nested PCR, following a modified ARM-PCR protocol, produced the TCRbeta library. TCRdb itself ran the multiplex PCR reads through MiXCR, one entry per CDR3 protein. The table has under 150,000 distinct CDR3 sequences, 60% to 70% seen once; the top ten hold approximately 18%. This sample's RNA came from whole unsorted tissue. These data come from a study of tumor and adjacent non-tumor tissue in lung cancer. About the research overall: Each sample yielded around 4.2 million productive TCRbeta reads on average. Whole-study results and caveats: TCR diversity was significantly greater in tumor than normal lung tissue. Tumor repertoires had a smaller top 100 clone share than normal lung.

J gave up 13 bases and V 8 bases, and 11 bases lay outside the gene matches. The germline gives CDR1 SQVTM, CDR2 ANQGSEA. CDR3 size: 11 residues. Sequencing input: lung tumor tissue. The chain has TRBV29-1 and TRBJ2-1; 7 bases fit TRBD2. The source is a man between 60 and 75 years old with small cell lung cancer. CDR3 amino acids: CSFAGTTFQFF. CDR3 in DNA: TGCAGCTTTGCCGGGACTACTTTTCAGTTCTTC.